Listed here are 30 T cell receptor beta chains from one sample, sequenced in a study of blood T cells in healthy people across ages. The second PCR ran roughly 6 to 11 cycles with a sample-barcoded 5' primer and J-beta primers. TCRdb recomputed calls from the 5' RACE reads with MiXCR, one row per CDR3 protein. The profile shows hundreds of thousands of distinct CDR3 sequences, roughly half of them singletons. Sequencing input: blood. Receptors originate from a woman older than 75 in good health.

This chain connects TRBV9 to TRBJ2-2; perhaps D is TRBD1 or TRBD2 (6 bases each). The germline V gene encodes CDR1 SGDLS and CDR2 YYNGEE. Trimming shortened V by 2 bases and J by 6 bases, and 14 bases separated the two germline ends. The CDR3 totals 15 residues. The CDR3 nucleotides read TGTGCCAGCAGCGTCAGGAGGGGGACCCCCGGGGAGCTGTTTTTT. This gives the protein CASSVRRGTPGELFF.

Remarks on this clonotype: A much larger clone differs from this one at a single base, so this may be a read error. The chain couples TRBV2 to TRBJ2-6; the match to TRBD1 covers 10 bases. Germline trimming cut 7 bases from V and 5 bases from J; bases unmatched to any gene: 11. CDR1 and CDR2 from the germline V gene are SNHLY and FYNNEI. CDR3 length: 17 residues. The CDR3 nucleotides read TGTGCCAGCACCCGGGACAGGGGACTTTTTTGGGCCAACGTCCTGACTTTC. Its translation: CASTRDRGLFWANVLTF.

The gene calls are TRBV2 and TRBJ2-5; D is unresolved. The CDR3 runs to 10 residues. Germline V gene sequence: CDR1 SNHLY, CDR2 FYNNEI. With 8 bases removed from V and 8 bases from J, the gap between germline ends came to 9 bases. The CDR3, as DNA: TGTGCCAGCTCGAGCTCTACCCAGTACTTC. Translation: CASSSSTQYF.

The chain links TRBV29-1 to TRBJ2-3, with 9 bases aligning to TRBD2. The CDR3 is 15 residues long. CDR1 is SQVTM, CDR2 ANQGSEA, per germline. V gave up 4 bases and J gave up 1 base; unmatched junction bases: 6. The CDR3 DNA follows: TGCAGCGTTGTAGTCCTAGCGGGACGCACAGATACGCAGTATTTT. It yields the protein CSVVVLAGRTDTQYF.

CDR3 DNA: TGTGCCAGCAGCGCCCTACCTCGCACAGATACGCAGTATTTT. It encodes CASSALPRTDTQYF. J is TRBJ2-3 and V is TRBV9; D remains unclear. This CDR3 is 14 amino acids long. V was trimmed by 3 bases and J by 1 base, leaving 9 bases between them. Germline CDR1 is SGDLS and CDR2 is YYNGEE.

The rearrangement links TRBV20-1 to TRBJ2-4, with TRBD1 as a possible D gene (6 bases). Gene TRBJ2-7 matches the end of the DNA better, so the J call may be wrong. CDR1 and CDR2 (germline): DFQATT, SNEGSKA (reference sequence). The CDR3 consists of 14 residues. The CDR3 coding sequence is TGCAGTGCTAGAGTGGGGACAACTACCTACGAGCAGTACTTC. It translates to CSARVGTTTYEQYF.

Comments on this clonotype: This could be a read error, since a much larger clone is one nucleotide away. J is TRBJ2-1 and V is TRBV20-1; 12 bases line up with TRBD2. The DNA end is a closer match to TRBJ2-7, so the J assignment may be wrong. CDR3 length: 18 amino acids. The germline V gene has CDR1 DFQATT and CDR2 SNEGSKA (reference sequence). CDR3 protein: CSAPSRLAGGANYNEQYF. The CDR3 DNA sequence: TGCAGTGCCCCGTCACGGCTAGCGGGAGGGGCGAACTACAATGAGCAGTACTTC.

On this clonotype: This could be a read error, since a much larger clone is one nucleotide away. The chain carries TRBV7-9 and TRBJ2-1; 8 nucleotides line up with TRBD2. The CDR3 has 17 residues. Germline CDR1 is SEHNR and CDR2 is FQNEAQ (reference sequence). The CDR3 coding sequence is TGTGTCAGCAGCTTAGGCCTTAGCGGGATCCCTTCTAATGAGCAGTTCTTC. The encoded protein is CVSSLGLSGIPSNEQFF.

V is TRBV12-3 or TRBV12-4 and J is TRBJ1-5; TRBD1 is a possible D gene (6 bases). The CDR3 is 14 amino acids. Trimming shortened V by 6 bases and J by 2 bases, and 11 bases separated the two germline ends. CDR3 in DNA: TGTGCCAGCAGCAGACAGGTGCGCAATCAGCCCCAGCATTTT. Translation gives CASSRQVRNQPQHF.

This clonotype was detected ten times or more. V usage is TRBV10-3 and J usage is TRBJ1-4; possible D gene TRBD1, 5 bases. The CDR3 is 11 residues long. The germline V and J ends were trimmed by 11 bases and 5 bases, with 9 bases remaining between them. In germline, CDR1 is ENHRY, CDR2 SYGVKD. In nucleotides, the CDR3 is TGTGCCTCCGGGGGGAATGAAAAACTGTTTTTT. This gives the protein CASGGNEKLFF.

Remarks on this clonotype: The junction and the germline gene differ at one end; a read error may be behind it. The chain is built from TRBV5-1 and TRBJ1-4, with D possibly being TRBD1 (6 bases). CDR3 size: 14 residues. Per the germline V gene, CDR1 is SGHRS and CDR2 is YFSETQ. The CDR3 protein is CASGQLSTNGKLFF. The CDR3, as DNA: TGCGCCAGCGGACAGCTATCAACTAATGGAAAACTGTTTTTT. Supplemented by reference TRBV5-1 and TRBJ1-4, the full variable domain reads KAGVTQTPRYLIKTRGQQVTLSCSPISGHRSVSWYQQTPGQGLQFLFEYFSETQRNKGNFPGRFSGRQFSNSRSEMNVSTLELGDSALYLCASGQLSTNGKLFFGSGTQLSVL.

The chain joins TRBV20-1 to TRBJ1-2, with TRBD1 matching over 9 bases. V lost 1 base and J lost 9; bases outside the gene matches: 6. This CDR3 comprises 13 residues. Germline CDR1 DFQATT, CDR2 SNEGSKA (reference sequence). The CDR3 is CSARVGDRVSYTF. DNA of the CDR3: TGCAGTGCTAGAGTCGGGGACAGGGTGAGCTACACCTTC.

On this clonotype: With a much larger clone just one base away, this may be a read error. The chain joins TRBV5-1 to TRBJ2-1, with D possibly TRBD2 on 5 matching bases. The germline V gene has CDR1 SGHRS and CDR2 YFSETQ. The CDR3 loop spans 14 amino acids. The germline V and J ends were trimmed by 4 bases and 6 bases, with 14 bases remaining between them. The CDR3 bases are TGCGCCAGCAGCGGGCCCGGGAAGATCAATGAGCAGTTCTTC. Its translation: CASSGPGKINEQFF.

V and J are TRBV20-1 and TRBJ2-7; 10 positions agree with TRBD2. CDR1 and CDR2 from the germline V gene are DFQATT and SNEGSKA (reference sequence). After removal of 0 bases from V and 12 bases from J, the junction contained 17 bases not matched to a gene. There are 16 residues in the CDR3. The CDR3, as DNA: TGCAGTGCTAGAGATTGGCTAGCGGGAGAGAGAGAGACCCTGTACTTC. This encodes CSARDWLAGERETLYF.

This clonotype was observed a handful of times. A much larger clone is a single base away; this may be a read error. V and J are TRBV25-1 and TRBJ2-1; 12 bases map to TRBD2. Germline V lookup: CDR1 MGHDK, CDR2 SYGVNS. The junction had 10 bases not matched to a gene; V was cut back by 4 bases and J by 6 bases. The CDR3 length is 17 residues. As DNA, the CDR3 is TGTGCCAGCAGTGGAATCTCGACTAGCGGGAGTGTCAATGAGCAGTTCTTC. Translated, it gives CASSGISTSGSVNEQFF.

This sequence joins TRBV11-2 and TRBJ1-2; D uncertain. The CDR3 contains 15 residues. Germline loops: CDR1 SGHAT, CDR2 FQNNGV. Trimming removed 0 bases at V and 3 bases at J, with 11 bases between. The CDR3 DNA follows: TGTGCCAGCAGCTTAGATCCAACTCACTACTATGGCTACACCTTC. Translated: CASSLDPTHYYGYTF.

At least ten counts were recorded for this clonotype. This may stem from a read error, because a much larger clone lies one nucleotide away. The chain recombines TRBV6-5 with TRBJ2-1; the D is unclear. CDR1 is MNHEY and CDR2 is SVGAGI in the germline V gene. The CDR3 has 13 amino acids. V gave up 4 bases and J gave up 7 bases, with 11 bases separating them. For the CDR3, the DNA is TGTGCCAGCAGTTGTCCCGGTGGGAATGAGCAGTTCTTC. Translated: CASSCPGGNEQFF.

This clonotype was counted at least ten times. The chain couples TRBV6-4 to TRBJ2-6; D is unresolved. The CDR3 length is 15 residues. In germline, CDR1 is MRHNA, CDR2 SNTAGT. Trimming removed 5 bases at V and 1 base at J, with 9 bases between. The CDR3 coding sequence is TGTGCCAGCAGTCCCGAAGAGTCTGGGGCCAACGTCCTGACTTTC. Its translation is CASSPEESGANVLTF.

This clonotype was counted a few times. The chain uses TRBV6-2 or TRBV6-3 and TRBJ2-1; 10 nucleotides align to TRBD2. Germline V gene sequence: CDR1 MNHEY, CDR2 SVGEGT. The CDR3 totals 14 residues. J gave up 8 bases and V 2 bases, and 3 bases lay outside the gene matches. The CDR3 coding sequence is TGTGCCAGCAGTTACCTAGCGGGAGAATATGAGCAGTTCTTC. This encodes CASSYLAGEYEQFF.

This clonotype was seen repeatedly, ten times or more. It may be a read error: a sequence one base away is much more abundant. This CDR3 is CASSYAKTPNEQFF. The CDR3 bases are TGTGCCAGCAGTTACGCAAAAACTCCTAATGAGCAGTTCTTC. The chain links TRBV6-5 to TRBJ2-1; D gene uncertain. The length of the CDR3 is 14 residues. V lost 2 bases and J lost 7, with 12 bases in between. Per the germline V gene, CDR1 is MNHEY and CDR2 is SVGAGI.

The chain joins TRBV5-1 to TRBJ2-2; D remains unclear. Germline CDR1 SGHRS, CDR2 YFSETQ. V was clipped by 3 bases and J by 8 bases, with 11 bases between them. CDR3 size: 13 residues. The CDR3 DNA follows: TGCGCCAGCAGCTCCGACTCGTTTGGGGAGCTGTTTTTT. This sequence encodes CASSSDSFGELFF.

The genes are TRBV18 and TRBJ1-5, with 7 bases aligning to TRBD1. The germline V gene has CDR1 KGHSH and CDR2 LQKENI. The CDR3 loop spans 15 amino acids. With V trimmed by 3 bases and J by 3 bases, 5 bases remained unmatched. As DNA, the CDR3 is TGTGCCAGCTCACCCACAGGGGCCCACAATCAGCCCCAGCATTTT. Protein sequence: CASSPTGAHNQPQHF.

This clonotype showed up many times. This sequence joins TRBV5-1 and TRBJ2-1, with D perhaps matching TRBD1 (6 bases). The CDR3 loop spans 14 amino acids. The germline V gene encodes CDR1 SGHRS and CDR2 YFSETQ. With 4 bases removed from V and 9 bases from J, the gap between germline ends came to 17 bases. In DNA form, the CDR3 reads TGCGCCAGCAGCGGCTTACAGGGTTTCAGTGAGCAGTTCTTC. Protein sequence: CASSGLQGFSEQFF.

This chain connects TRBV5-1 to TRBJ2-1; D perhaps matches TRBD1 (5 bases). The CDR3 has 15 amino acids. The V gene lost 4 bases and the J gene lost 3 bases, with 14 bases spanning the gap. Germline CDR1 SGHRS, CDR2 YFSETQ. CDR3 sequence (DNA): TGCGCCAGCAGCCTCCAGGGCACTCTCTACAATGAGCAGTTCTTC. Amino acids: CASSLQGTLYNEQFF.

This clonotype showed up many times. This sequence joins TRBV12-3 or TRBV12-4 and TRBJ2-3, with 7 bases aligning to TRBD2. This CDR3 comprises 16 residues. The trim removed 2 bases at V and 8 bases at J, leaving 13 bases unmatched. The chain's CDR3 is CASSLYRRGTGGTQYF. As DNA, the CDR3 is TGTGCCAGCAGTTTATATCGGCGGGGGACCGGGGGTACGCAGTATTTT.

The chain employs TRBV29-1 and TRBJ2-6, with D perhaps given as TRBD1 or TRBD2 (7 bases each). Trimming took 7 bases from V and 7 from J, leaving 29 bases between them. Germline CDR1 and CDR2: SQVTM and ANQGSEA. This CDR3 comprises 18 residues. This chain's CDR3 is CSASGGDRGIQSANVLTF. The CDR3 DNA reads TGCAGCGCCTCAGGGGGGGACAGAGGTATCCAGTCTGCCAACGTCCTGACTTTC.

The V call is TRBV5-5, the J call TRBJ2-7; D call uncertain. CDR1 and CDR2 (germline): SGHKS, YYEKEE (reference sequence). The CDR3 is 13 amino acids. The germline V and J ends were trimmed by 1 base and 5 bases, with 10 bases remaining between them. The CDR3 coding sequence is TGTGCCAGCAGCTTGCCCAACGGAAACGAGCAGTACTTC. It specifies CASSLPNGNEQYF.

The rearrangement joins TRBV6-2 or TRBV6-3 to TRBJ2-1, with a tentative D call TRBD2 (5 bases). V dropped 2 bases and J dropped 0 bases, with 17 bases sitting between them. Per germline, CDR1 MNHEY and CDR2 SVGEGT. The CDR3 consists of 18 residues. The CDR3 DNA is TGTGCCAGCAGTTACGCGGGCCTTTTCCGCAGCTCCTACAATGAGCAGTTCTTC. Its protein is CASSYAGLFRSSYNEQFF.

V is TRBV27 and J is TRBJ1-5; the D gene is possibly TRBD1 (5 bases). Germline V CDR1 and CDR2: MNHEY, SMNVEV (reference sequence). The CDR3 has 14 amino acids. The V end lost 3 bases, the J end lost 5 bases, and 11 bases lay between the germline ends. In DNA, the CDR3 is TGTGCCAGCAGTTTCGGGGGGTTTTATCAGCCCCAGCATTTT. This sequence encodes CASSFGGFYQPQHF.

The chain combines TRBV11-2 with TRBJ2-2; weak D call: TRBD1 (6 bases). The germline V gene encodes CDR1 SGHAT and CDR2 FQNNGV. Trimming took off 6 bases at V and 5 bases at J, with 13 bases between the two ends. CDR3 length: 14 amino acids. The CDR3 reads CASSWGPETGELFF. CDR3 nucleotides: TGTGCCAGCAGTTGGGGGCCGGAGACCGGGGAGCTGTTTTTT.